These 7 T cell receptor beta chains came from one sample sequenced in a study of T cell repertoires in cytomegalovirus infection. Using its own MiXCR run on the reads, TCRdb lists one record per CDR3 protein. The repertoire consists of 100,000 or so distinct CDR3 sequences, with 16% occurring once and the leading ten covering 8%. The source material was PBMCs. Every receptor here comes from a human donor in good health (CMV status not recorded). Some clones in this sample may be carry-over from other donors' samples.

This chain connects TRBV20-1 to TRBJ1-3; 7 bases match TRBD1. J was trimmed by 3 bases and V by 0 bases; bases with no gene match: 8. Germline-derived CDR1 and CDR2 are DFQATT and SNEGSKA (reference sequence). This CDR3 has 16 residues. Here the CDR3 DNA reads TGCAGTGCTAGAGAGTCGCAGGGGGGATATGGAAACACCATATATTTT. Amino acid sequence: CSARESQGGYGNTIYF.

There are a few counts of this clonotype. The CDR3 sequence: CSAASRDTSYEQYF. The CDR3 region has the DNA TGCAGTGCTGCTTCGCGGGACACTTCCTACGAGCAGTACTTC. The chain employs TRBV20-1 and TRBJ2-7, with D perhaps given as TRBD1 or TRBD2 (6 bases each). The length of the CDR3 is 14 residues. The germline V and J ends were trimmed by 5 bases and 1 base, with 15 bases remaining between them. CDR1 DFQATT and CDR2 SNEGSKA come from the germline V gene (reference sequence).

The rearrangement joins TRBV7-3 to TRBJ2-6, with TRBD1 matching 10 bases. The CDR3 spans 16 residues. Losses at the gene ends were 2 bases for V and 2 bases for J; bases not matched to a gene: 0. Germline values: CDR1 SGHTA, CDR2 FQGTGA. Here the CDR3 reads CASSLGQGAGANVLTF. The CDR3 DNA sequence: TGTGCCAGCAGCTTAGGACAGGGGGCTGGGGCCAACGTCCTGACTTTC.

The count of this clonotype is one. This could be a read error, since a much larger clone is one nucleotide away. The chain combines TRBV4-1 with TRBJ2-7; D is ambiguous. This CDR3 region has 14 residues. Germline CDR1 and CDR2: MGHRA and YSYEKL. The CDR3 sequence: CASSQVTSSYEHYF. The CDR3 region has the DNA TGCGCCAGCAGCCAAGTTACCTCCTCCTACGAGCATTACTTC.

The CDR3 region has the DNA TGTGCCATCAGTGAGTCCCCTTCGACAGGGGAGCATGAGCAGTTCTTC. Protein: CAISESPSTGEHEQFF. The rearrangement uses TRBV10-3 and TRBJ2-1, with 8 bases aligning to TRBD1. This CDR3 is built from 16 residues. Trimming cost V 0 bases and J 8 bases; bases outside gene matches: 9. CDR1 and CDR2 from the germline V gene are ENHRY and SYGVKD.

This chain connects TRBV20-1 to TRBJ2-4; possible D gene TRBD1, 6 bases. V dropped 3 bases and J dropped 7 bases, with 13 bases sitting between them. This CDR3 comprises 13 residues. Germline V gene lookup returns CDR1 DFQATT and CDR2 SNEGSKA (reference sequence). Here the CDR3 reads CSASNPGENIQYF. CDR3 DNA: TGCAGTGCTAGTAACCCAGGGGAGAACATTCAGTACTTC.

V and J are TRBV12-3 or TRBV12-4 and TRBJ1-1; D gene ambiguous. Trimming removed 6 bases from V and 4 bases from J, with 15 bases in between. CDR3 length: 14 amino acids. CDR3 in amino acids: CASSSSFAVTEAFF. The CDR3 DNA is TGTGCCAGCAGCTCCAGTTTCGCAGTCACTGAAGCTTTCTTT.